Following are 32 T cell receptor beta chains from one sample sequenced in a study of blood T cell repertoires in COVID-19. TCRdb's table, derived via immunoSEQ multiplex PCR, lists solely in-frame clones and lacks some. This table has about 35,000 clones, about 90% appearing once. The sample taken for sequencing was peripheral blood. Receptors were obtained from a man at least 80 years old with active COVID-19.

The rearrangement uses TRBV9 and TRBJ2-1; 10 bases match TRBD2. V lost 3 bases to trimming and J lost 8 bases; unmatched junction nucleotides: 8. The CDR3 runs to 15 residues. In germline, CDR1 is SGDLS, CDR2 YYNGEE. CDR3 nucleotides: TGTGCCAGCAGCGGAGGGAGCGGGAGGGCCGATGAGCAGTTCTTC. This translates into CASSGGSGRADEQFF. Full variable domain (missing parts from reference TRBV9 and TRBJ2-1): DSGVTQTPKHLITATGQRVTLRCSPRSGDLSVYWYQQSLDQGLQFLIQYYNGEERAKGNILERFSAQQFPDLHSELNLSSLELGDSALYFCASSGGSGRADEQFFGPGTRLTVL.

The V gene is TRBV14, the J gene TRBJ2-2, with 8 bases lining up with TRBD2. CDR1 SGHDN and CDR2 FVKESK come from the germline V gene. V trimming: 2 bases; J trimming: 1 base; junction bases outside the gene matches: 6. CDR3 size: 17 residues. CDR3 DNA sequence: TGTGCCAGCAGCCAACGCTCCACTAGCGGGAACACCGGGGAGCTGTTTTTT. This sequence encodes CASSQRSTSGNTGELFF.

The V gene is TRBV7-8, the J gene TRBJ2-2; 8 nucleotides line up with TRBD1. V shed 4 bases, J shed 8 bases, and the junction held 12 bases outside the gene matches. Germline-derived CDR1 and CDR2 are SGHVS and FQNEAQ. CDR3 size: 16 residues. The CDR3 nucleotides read TGTGCCAGCAGCTCTACCCAGGGGGCGCTGGGAGGGGAGCTGTTTTTT. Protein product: CASSSTQGALGGELFF.

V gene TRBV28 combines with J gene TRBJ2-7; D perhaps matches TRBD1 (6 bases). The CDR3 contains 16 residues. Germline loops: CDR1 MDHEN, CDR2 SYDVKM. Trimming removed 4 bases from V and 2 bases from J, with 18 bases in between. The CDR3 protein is CASSSPGQNYPYEQYF. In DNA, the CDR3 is TGTGCCAGCAGTTCACCCGGACAGAATTATCCCTACGAGCAGTACTTC. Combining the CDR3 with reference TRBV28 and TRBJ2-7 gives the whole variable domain DVKVTQSSRYLVKRTGEKVFLECVQDMDHENMFWYRQDPGLGLRLIYFSYDVKMKEKGDIPEGYSVSREKKERFSLILESASTNQTSMYLCASSSPGQNYPYEQYFGPGTRLTVT.

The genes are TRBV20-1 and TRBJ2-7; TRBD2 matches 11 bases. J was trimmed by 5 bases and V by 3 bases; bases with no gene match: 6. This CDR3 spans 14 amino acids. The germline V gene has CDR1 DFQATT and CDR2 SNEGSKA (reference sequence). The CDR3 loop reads CSASKGTSGNEQYF. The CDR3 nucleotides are TGCAGTGCTAGTAAGGGGACTAGCGGAAACGAGCAGTACTTC.

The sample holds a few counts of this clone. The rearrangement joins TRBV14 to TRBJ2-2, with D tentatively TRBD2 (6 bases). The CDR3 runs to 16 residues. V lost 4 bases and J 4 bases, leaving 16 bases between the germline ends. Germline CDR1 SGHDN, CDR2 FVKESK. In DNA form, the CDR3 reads TGTGCCAGCAGCCCCAGTTCCCAGCGGGTCACCGGGGAGCTGTTTTTT. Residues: CASSPSSQRVTGELFF.

CDR3 amino acids: CASSQGRVFEETQYF. Here the CDR3 DNA reads TGTGCCAGTAGTCAAGGCAGGGTGTTTGAAGAGACCCAGTACTTC. The rearrangement links TRBV19 to TRBJ2-5; TRBD1 might be the D (5 bases). CDR3 length: 15 amino acids. CDR1 LNHDA and CDR2 SQIVND come from the germline V gene (reference sequence). Trimming took off 5 bases at V and 3 bases at J, with 16 bases between the two ends.

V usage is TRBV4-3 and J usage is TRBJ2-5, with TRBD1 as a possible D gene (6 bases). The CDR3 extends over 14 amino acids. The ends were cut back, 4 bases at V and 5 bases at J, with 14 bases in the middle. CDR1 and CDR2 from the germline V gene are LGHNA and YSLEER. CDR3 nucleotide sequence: TGCGCCAGCAGCCCACAGGGCGGAGTGGAGACCCAGTACTTC. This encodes CASSPQGGVETQYF.

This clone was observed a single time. The CDR3 sequence: CASRLAFTYEQYF. The DNA for the CDR3 is TGTGCCAGCAGACTAGCTTTTACCTACGAGCAGTACTTC. The chain combines TRBV2 with TRBJ2-7, with D possibly TRBD2 on 6 matching bases. The CDR3 consists of 13 residues. Per the germline V gene, CDR1 is SNHLY and CDR2 is FYNNEI. V lost 6 bases and J lost 2, with 11 bases in between.

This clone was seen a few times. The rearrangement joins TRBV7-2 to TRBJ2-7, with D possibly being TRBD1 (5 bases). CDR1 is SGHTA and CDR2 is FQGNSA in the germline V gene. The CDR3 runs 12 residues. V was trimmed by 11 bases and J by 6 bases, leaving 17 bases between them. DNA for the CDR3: TGTGCCCTCTGGGCCCAGGGCGGCGAGCAGTACTTC. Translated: CALWAQGGEQYF.

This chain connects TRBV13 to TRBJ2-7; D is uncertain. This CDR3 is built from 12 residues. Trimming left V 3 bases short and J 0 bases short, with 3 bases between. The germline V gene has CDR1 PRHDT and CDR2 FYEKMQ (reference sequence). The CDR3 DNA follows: TGTGCCAGCAGCTTTCTCTCCTACGAGCAGTACTTC. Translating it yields CASSFLSYEQYF.

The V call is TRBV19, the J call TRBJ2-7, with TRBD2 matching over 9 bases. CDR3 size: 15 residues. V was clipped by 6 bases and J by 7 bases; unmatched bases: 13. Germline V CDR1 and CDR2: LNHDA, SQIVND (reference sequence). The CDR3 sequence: CASSLAGGRAGEQYF. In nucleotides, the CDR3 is TGTGCCAGTAGCCTTGCTGGCGGGAGGGCCGGAGAGCAGTACTTC.

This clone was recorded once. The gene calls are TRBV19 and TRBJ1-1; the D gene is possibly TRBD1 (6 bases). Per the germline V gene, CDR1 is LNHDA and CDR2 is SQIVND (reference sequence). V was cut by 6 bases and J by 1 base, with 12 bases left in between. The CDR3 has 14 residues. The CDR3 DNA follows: TGTGCCAGTAGCCCCCAGACAGGGAACACTGAAGCTTTCTTT. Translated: CASSPQTGNTEAFF. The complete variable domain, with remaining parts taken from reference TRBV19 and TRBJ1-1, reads DGGITQSPKYLFRKEGQNVTLSCEQNLNHDAMYWYRQDPGQGLRLIYYSQIVNDFQKGDIAEGYSVSREKKESFPLTVTSAQKNPTAFYLCASSPQTGNTEAFFGQGTRLTVV.

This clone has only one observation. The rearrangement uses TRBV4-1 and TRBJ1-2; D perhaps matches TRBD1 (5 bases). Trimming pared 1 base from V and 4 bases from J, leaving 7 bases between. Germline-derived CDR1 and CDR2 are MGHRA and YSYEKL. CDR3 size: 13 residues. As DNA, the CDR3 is TGCGCCAGCAGCCAAGCCGGGGGCTATGGCTACACCTTC. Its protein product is CASSQAGGYGYTF.

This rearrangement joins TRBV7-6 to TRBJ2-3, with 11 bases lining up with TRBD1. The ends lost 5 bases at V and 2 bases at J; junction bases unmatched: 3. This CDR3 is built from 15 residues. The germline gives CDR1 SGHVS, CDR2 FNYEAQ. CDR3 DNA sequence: TGTGCCAGCAGCACGGACAGGGGGCTCACAGATACGCAGTATTTT. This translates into CASSTDRGLTDTQYF.

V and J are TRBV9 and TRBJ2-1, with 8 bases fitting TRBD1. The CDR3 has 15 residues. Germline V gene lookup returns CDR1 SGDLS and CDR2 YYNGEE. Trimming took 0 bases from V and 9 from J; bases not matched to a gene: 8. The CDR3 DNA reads TGTGCCAGCAGCGTAGTGCAGGGGGCAGATTCTGAGCAGTTCTTC. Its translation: CASSVVQGADSEQFF. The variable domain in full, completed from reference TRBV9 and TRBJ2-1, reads DSGVTQTPKHLITATGQRVTLRCSPRSGDLSVYWYQQSLDQGLQFLIQYYNGEERAKGNILERFSAQQFPDLHSELNLSSLELGDSALYFCASSVVQGADSEQFFGPGTRLTVL.

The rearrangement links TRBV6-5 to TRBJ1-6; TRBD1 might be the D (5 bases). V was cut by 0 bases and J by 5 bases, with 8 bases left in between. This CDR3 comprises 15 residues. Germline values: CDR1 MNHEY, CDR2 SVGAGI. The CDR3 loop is CASSYSGRDNSPLHF. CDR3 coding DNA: TGTGCCAGCAGTTACTCGGGCAGGGATAATTCACCCCTCCACTTT.

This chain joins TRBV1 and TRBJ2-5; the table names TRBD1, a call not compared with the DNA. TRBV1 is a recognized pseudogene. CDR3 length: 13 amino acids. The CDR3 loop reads CTSSYTRGETQYF. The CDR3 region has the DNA TGCACCAGCAGCTACACTAGGGGGGAGACCCAGTACTTC.

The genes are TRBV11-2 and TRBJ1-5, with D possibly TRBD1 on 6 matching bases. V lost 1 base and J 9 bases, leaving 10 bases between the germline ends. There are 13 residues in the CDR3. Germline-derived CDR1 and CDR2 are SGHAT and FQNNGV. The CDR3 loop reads CASSLGGGRPQHF. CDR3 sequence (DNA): TGTGCCAGCAGCTTAGGCGGGGGCCGGCCCCAGCATTTT. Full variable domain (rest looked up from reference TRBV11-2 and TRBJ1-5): EAGVAQSPRYKIIEKRQSVAFWCNPISGHATLYWYQQILGQGPKLLIQFQNNGVVDDSQLPKDRFSAERLKGVDSTLKIQPAKLEDSAVYLCASSLGGGRPQHFGDGTRLSIL.

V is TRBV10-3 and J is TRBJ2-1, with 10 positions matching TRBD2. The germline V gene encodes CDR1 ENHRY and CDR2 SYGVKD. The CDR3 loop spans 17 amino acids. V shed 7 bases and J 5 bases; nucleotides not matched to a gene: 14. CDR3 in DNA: TGTGCCATCACCCTGGACTTAGCTAGCGGGGGAAACAATGAGCAGTTCTTC. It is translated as CAITLDLASGGNNEQFF.

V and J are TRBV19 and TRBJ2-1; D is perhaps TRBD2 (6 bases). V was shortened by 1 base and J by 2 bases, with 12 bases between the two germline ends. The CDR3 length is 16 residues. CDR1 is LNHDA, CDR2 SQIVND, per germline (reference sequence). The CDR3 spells CASSIGRAAAYNEQFF. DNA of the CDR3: TGTGCCAGTAGTATAGGGAGGGCAGCGGCCTACAATGAGCAGTTCTTC.

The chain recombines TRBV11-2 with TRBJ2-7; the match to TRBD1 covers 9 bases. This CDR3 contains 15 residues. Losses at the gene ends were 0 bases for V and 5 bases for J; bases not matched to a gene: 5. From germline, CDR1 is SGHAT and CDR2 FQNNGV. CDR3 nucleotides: TGTGCCAGCAGCTTAGAAGGGACAGGGCGGGACGAGCAGTACTTC. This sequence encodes CASSLEGTGRDEQYF. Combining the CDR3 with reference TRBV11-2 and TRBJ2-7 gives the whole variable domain EAGVAQSPRYKIIEKRQSVAFWCNPISGHATLYWYQQILGQGPKLLIQFQNNGVVDDSQLPKDRFSAERLKGVDSTLKIQPAKLEDSAVYLCASSLEGTGRDEQYFGPGTRLTVT.

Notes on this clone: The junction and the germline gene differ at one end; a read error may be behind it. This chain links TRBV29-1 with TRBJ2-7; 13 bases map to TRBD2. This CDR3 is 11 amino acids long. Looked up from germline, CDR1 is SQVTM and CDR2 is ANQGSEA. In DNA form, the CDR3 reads TGCAGCGTTCCACTAGCGGGAGGGCCCGTCTTC. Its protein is CSVPLAGGPVF.

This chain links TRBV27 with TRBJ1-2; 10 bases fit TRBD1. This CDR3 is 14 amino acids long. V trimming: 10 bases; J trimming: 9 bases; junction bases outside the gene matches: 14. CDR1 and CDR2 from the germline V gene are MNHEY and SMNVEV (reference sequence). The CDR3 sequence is CATRILGTGVSYTF. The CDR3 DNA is TGTGCCACCCGTATTTTAGGGACAGGGGTTAGCTACACCTTC.

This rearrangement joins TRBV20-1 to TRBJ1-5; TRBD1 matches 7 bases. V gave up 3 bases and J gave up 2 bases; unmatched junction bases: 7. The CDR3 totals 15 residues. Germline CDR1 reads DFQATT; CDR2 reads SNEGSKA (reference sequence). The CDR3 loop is CSASDPGQGNQPQHF. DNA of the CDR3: TGCAGTGCTAGTGACCCCGGACAGGGCAATCAGCCCCAGCATTTT.

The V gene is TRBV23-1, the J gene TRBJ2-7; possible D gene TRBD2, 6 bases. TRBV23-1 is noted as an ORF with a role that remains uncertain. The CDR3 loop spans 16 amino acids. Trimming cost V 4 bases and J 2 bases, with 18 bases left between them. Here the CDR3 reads CASSLGAREDTYEQYF. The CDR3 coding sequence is TGCGCCAGCAGTCTGGGAGCCAGGGAGGATACCTACGAGCAGTACTTC.

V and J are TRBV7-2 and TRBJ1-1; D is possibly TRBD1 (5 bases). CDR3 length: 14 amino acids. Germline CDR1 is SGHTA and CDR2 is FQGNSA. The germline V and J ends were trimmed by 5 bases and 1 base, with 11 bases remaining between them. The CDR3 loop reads CASSPPDRNTEAFF. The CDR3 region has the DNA TGTGCCAGCAGCCCACCAGACAGGAACACTGAAGCTTTCTTT.

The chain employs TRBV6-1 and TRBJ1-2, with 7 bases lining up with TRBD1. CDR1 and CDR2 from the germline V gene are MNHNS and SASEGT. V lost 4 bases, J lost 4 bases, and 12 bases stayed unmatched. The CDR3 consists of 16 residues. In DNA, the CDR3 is TGTGCCAGCAGTGTGAACCCCCTGACAGGGACCTATGGCTACACCTTC. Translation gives CASSVNPLTGTYGYTF.

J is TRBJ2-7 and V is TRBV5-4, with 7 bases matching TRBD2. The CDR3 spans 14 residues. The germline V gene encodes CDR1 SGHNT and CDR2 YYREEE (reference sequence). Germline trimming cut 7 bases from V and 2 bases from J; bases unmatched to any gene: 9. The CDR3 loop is CASSRSGETYEQYF. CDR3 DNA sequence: TGTGCCAGCTCCAGGAGCGGGGAGACCTACGAGCAGTACTTC.

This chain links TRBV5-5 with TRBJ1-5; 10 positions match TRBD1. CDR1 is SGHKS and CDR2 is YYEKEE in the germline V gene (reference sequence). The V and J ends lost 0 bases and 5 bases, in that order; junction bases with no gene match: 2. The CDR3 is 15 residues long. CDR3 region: CASSLVGQGDQPQHF. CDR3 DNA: TGTGCCAGCAGCTTGGTTGGACAGGGGGATCAGCCCCAGCATTTT.

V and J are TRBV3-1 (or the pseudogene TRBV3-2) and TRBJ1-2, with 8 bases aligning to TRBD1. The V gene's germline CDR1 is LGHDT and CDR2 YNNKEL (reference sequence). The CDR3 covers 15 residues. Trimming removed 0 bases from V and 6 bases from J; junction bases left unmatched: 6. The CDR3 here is CASSQDLGTGDGYTF. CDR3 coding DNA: TGTGCCAGCAGCCAAGATCTCGGGACAGGAGATGGCTACACCTTC.

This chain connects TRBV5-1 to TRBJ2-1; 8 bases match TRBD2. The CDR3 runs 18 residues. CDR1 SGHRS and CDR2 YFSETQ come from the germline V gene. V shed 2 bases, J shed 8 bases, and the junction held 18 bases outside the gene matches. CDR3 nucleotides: TGCGCCAGCAGCTTTGAAGAGTTAGCGGGAACAAAGGGGGATGAGCAGTTCTTC. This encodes CASSFEELAGTKGDEQFF.